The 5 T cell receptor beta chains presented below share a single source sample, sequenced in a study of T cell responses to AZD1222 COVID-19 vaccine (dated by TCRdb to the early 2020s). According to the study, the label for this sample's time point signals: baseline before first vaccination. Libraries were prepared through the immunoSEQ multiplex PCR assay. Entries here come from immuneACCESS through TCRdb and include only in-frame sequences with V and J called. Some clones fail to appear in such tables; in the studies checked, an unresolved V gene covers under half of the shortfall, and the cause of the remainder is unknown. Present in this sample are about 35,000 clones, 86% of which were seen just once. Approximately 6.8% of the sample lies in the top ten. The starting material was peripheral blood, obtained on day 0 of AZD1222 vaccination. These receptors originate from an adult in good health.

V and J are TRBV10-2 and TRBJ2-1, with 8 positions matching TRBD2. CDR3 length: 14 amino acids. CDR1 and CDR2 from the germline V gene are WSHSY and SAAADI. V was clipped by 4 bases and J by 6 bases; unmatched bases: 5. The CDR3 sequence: CASSATGGGNEQFF. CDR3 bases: TGCGCCAGCAGTGCCACGGGAGGGGGCAATGAGCAGTTCTTC.

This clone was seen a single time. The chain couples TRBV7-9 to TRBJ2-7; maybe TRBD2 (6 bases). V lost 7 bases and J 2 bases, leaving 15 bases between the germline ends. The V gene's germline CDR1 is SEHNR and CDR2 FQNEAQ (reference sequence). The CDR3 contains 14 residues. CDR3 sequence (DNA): TGTGCCAGCACCCCGGGCGGGGATACCTACGAGCAGTACTTC. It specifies CASTPGGDTYEQYF.

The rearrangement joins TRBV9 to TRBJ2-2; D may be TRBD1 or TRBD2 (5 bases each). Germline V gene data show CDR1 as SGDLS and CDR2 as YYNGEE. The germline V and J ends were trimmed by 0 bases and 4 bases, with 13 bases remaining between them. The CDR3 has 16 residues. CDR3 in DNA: TGTGCCAGCAGCGTAGTTGGGACCTGGGGCACCGGGGAGCTGTTTTTT. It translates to CASSVVGTWGTGELFF. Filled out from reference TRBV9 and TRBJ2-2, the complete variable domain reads DSGVTQTPKHLITATGQRVTLRCSPRSGDLSVYWYQQSLDQGLQFLIQYYNGEERAKGNILERFSAQQFPDLHSELNLSSLELGDSALYFCASSVVGTWGTGELFFGEGSRLTVL.

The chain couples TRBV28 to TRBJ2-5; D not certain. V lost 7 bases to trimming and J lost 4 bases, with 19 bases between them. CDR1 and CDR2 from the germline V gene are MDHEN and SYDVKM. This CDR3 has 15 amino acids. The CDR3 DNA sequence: TGTGCCAGCACGGCCCGCAGGCCGGGTGGAGAGACCCAGTACTTC. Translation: CASTARRPGGETQYF.

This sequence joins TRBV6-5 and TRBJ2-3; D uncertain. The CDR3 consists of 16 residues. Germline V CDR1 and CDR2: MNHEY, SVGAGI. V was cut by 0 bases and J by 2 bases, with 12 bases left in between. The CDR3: CASSYSTWDYTDTQYF. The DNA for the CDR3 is TGTGCCAGCAGTTACTCTACGTGGGATTACACAGATACGCAGTATTTT.